Reported below is one T cell receptor (beta chain). Libraries were prepared by immunoSEQ multiplex PCR; TCRdb keeps only in-frame clonotypes and omits some of them. The data show about 92,000 clones, roughly four fifths seen once. The record originates from a study of control samples from healthy donors and cancer patients. CDR1 and CDR2 from the germline V gene are LNHNV and YYDKDF (reference sequence). The CDR3 runs 16 residues. Trimming took 5 bases from V and 2 from J, leaving 16 bases between them. The receptor comes from a woman aged 55-69 years in good health. The source material was blood. This chain uses TRBV15 with TRBJ1-5; D is possibly TRBD1 (6 bases). CDR3 sequence reads: CATSSRRGAGNQPQHF. CDR3 bases: TGTGCCACCAGCTCAAGACGGGGGGCAGGCAATCAGCCCCAGCATTTT.